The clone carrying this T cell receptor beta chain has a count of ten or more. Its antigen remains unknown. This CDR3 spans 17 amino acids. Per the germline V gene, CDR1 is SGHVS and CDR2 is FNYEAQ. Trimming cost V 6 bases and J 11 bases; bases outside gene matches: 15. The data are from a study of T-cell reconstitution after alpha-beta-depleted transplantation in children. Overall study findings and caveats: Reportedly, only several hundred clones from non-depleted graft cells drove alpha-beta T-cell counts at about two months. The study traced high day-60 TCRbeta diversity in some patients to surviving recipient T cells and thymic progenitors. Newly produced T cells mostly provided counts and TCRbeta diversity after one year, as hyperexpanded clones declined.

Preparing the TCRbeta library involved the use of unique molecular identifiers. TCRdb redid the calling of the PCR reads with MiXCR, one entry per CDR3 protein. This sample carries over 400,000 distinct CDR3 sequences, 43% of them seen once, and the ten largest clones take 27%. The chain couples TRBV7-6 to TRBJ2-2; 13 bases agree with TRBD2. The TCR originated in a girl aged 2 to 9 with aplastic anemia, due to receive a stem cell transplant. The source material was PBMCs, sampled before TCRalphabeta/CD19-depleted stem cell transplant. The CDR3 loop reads CASRPPRGLAGERELFF. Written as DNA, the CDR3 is TGTGCCAGCAGACCCCCCCGTGGACTAGCGGGAGAAAGAGAGCTGTTTTTT.